This T cell receptor (beta chain) was identified during a study of glioma-infiltrating T cells after dendritic cell vaccination. TCRdb's table, derived via immunoSEQ multiplex PCR, lists solely in-frame clones and lacks some. The table shows 93,000 or so clones, with more than 80% occurring only once. V was pared by 0 bases and J by 5 bases, with 13 bases between. CDR1 is SEHNR and CDR2 is FQNEAQ in the germline V gene (reference sequence). There are 15 residues in the CDR3. Source: blood, taken before dendritic cell vaccination. This rearrangement joins TRBV7-9 to TRBJ1-1; D might be TRBD1 (5 bases). The TCR was taken from a human donor with glioblastoma. CDR3 nucleotides: TGTGCCAGCAGCTTAGCGGGGCAGGGTGGGACTGAAGCTTTCTTT. This gives the protein CASSLAGQGGTEAFF.